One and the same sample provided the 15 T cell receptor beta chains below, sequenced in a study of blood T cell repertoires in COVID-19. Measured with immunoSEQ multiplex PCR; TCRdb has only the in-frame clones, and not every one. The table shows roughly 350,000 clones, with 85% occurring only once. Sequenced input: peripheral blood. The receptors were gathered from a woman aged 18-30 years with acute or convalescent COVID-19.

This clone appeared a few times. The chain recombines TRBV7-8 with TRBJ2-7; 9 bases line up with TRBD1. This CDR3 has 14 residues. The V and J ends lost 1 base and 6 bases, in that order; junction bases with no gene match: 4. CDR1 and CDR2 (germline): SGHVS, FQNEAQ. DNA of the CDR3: TGTGCCAGCAGCTTAGAGACAGGGGGGATCGAGCAGTACTTC. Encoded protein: CASSLETGGIEQYF. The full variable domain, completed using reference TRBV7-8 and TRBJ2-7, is GAGVSQSPRYKVAKRGQDVALRCDPISGHVSLFWYQQALGQGPEFLTYFQNEAQLDKSGLPSDRFFAERPEGSVSTLKIQRTQQEDSAVYLCASSLETGGIEQYFGPGTRLTVT.

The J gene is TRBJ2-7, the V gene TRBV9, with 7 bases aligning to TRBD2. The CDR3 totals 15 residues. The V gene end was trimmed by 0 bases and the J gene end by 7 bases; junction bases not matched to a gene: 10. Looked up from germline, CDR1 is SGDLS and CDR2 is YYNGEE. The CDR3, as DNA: TGTGCCAGCAGCGTAGGGGCTAGCGGAGCCGAAGAGCAGTACTTC. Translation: CASSVGASGAEEQYF.

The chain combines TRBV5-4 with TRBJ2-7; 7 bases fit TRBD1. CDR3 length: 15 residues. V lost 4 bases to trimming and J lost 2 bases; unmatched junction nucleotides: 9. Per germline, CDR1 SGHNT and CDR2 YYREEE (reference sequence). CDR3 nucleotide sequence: TGTGCCAGCAGCAGACAGGGAAAACTCGCCTACGAGCAGTACTTC. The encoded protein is CASSRQGKLAYEQYF.

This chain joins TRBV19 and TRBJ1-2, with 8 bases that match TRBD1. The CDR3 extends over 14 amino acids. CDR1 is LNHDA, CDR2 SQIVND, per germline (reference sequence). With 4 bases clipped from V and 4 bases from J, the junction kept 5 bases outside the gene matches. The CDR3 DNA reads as TGTGCCAGTAGTACAGGGGGCAGCGGCTATGGCTACACCTTC. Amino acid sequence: CASSTGGSGYGYTF.

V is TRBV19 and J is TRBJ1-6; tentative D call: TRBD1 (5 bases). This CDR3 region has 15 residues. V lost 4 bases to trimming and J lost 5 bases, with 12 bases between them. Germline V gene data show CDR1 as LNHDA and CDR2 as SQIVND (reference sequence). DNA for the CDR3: TGTGCCAGTAGTAGTAACGCAGGGAATAATTCACCCCTCCACTTT. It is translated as CASSSNAGNNSPLHF.

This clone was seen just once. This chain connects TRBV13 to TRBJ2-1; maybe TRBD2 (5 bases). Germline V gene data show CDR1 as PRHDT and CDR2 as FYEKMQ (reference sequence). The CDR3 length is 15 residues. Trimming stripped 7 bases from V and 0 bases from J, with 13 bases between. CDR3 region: CASTPSPSSYNEQFF. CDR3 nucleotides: TGTGCCAGCACCCCTAGCCCGAGCTCCTACAATGAGCAGTTCTTC.

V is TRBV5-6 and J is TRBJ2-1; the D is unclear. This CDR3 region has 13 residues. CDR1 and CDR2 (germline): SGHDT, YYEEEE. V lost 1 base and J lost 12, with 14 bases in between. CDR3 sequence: CASSLWASFGQFF. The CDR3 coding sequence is TGTGCCAGCAGCTTGTGGGCGTCGTTCGGGCAGTTCTTC.

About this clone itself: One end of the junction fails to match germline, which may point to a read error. The CDR3 DNA sequence: TGTGCCAGCACCCAATTCAGGGACACTGAAGCTTTCTTT. Encoded protein: CASTQFRDTEAFF. The chain joins TRBV14 to TRBJ1-1; a weak D match, TRBD1 (5 bases). The germline CDR1 and CDR2 sequences are SGHDN and FVKESK. The CDR3 is 13 residues long.

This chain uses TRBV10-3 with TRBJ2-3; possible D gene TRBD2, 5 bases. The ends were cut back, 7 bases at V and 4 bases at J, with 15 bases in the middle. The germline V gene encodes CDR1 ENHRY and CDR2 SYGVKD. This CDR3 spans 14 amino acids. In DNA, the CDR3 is TGTGCCATCAAAGTCAGTGAGCGGTCAGATACGCAGTATTTT. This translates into CAIKVSERSDTQYF.

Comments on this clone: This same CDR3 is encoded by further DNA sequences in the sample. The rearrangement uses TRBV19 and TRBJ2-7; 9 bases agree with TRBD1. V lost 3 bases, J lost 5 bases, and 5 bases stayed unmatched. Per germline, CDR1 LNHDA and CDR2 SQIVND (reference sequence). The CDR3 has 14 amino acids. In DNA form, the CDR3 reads TGTGCCAGTAGTATTCAGGACAGGGGAGACGAGCAGTACTTC. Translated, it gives CASSIQDRGDEQYF.

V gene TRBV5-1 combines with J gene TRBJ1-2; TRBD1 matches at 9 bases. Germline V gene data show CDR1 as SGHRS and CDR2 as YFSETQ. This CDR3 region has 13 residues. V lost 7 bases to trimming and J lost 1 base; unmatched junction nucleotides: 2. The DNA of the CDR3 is TGCGCCAGCGGACAGGGGAGTAACTATGGCTACACCTTC. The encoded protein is CASGQGSNYGYTF.

The CDR3 DNA sequence: TGTGCCAGCAGCCAAGAGGAGTTAAACACTGAAGCTTTCTTT. Protein sequence: CASSQEELNTEAFF. The chain is built from TRBV4-2 and TRBJ1-1; D gene unclear. CDR3 length equals 14 residues. The V end lost 0 bases, the J end lost 2 bases, and 7 bases lay between the germline ends. Germline CDR1 reads LGHNA; CDR2 reads YNFKEQ.

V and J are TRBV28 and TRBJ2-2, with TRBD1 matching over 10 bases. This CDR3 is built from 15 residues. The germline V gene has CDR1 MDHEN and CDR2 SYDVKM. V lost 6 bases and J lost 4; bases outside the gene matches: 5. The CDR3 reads CASSGQGDGTGELFF. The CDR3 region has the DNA TGTGCCAGCAGCGGACAGGGGGATGGCACCGGGGAGCTGTTTTTT.

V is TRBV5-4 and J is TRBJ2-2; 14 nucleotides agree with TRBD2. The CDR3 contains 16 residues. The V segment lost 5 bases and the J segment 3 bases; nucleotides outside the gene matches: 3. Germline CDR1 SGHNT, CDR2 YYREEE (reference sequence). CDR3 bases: TGTGCCAGCAGGGCGGGACTAGCGGGAGACACCGGGGAGCTGTTTTTT. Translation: CASRAGLAGDTGELFF.

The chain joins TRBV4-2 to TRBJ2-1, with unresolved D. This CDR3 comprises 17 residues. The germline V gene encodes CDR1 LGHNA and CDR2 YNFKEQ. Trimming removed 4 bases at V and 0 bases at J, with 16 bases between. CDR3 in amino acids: CASSPDPATSSYNEQFF. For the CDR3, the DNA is TGTGCCAGCAGCCCCGATCCAGCGACGAGCTCCTACAATGAGCAGTTCTTC.